This TCR beta chain was retrieved from a study of blood T cells in healthy people across ages. Study outcomes and limitations: Naive T cell percentage by flow cytometry tracked strongly with beta diversity.

With a J-beta primer mix and a sample-barcoded 5' primer, a second PCR ran about 7 to 12 cycles. Every sample gave at least 2.5 million paired-end reads containing CDR3. TCRdb fed the 5' RACE reads into MiXCR, producing one record per CDR3 protein. There are roughly 1,300,000 distinct CDR3 sequences in the sample; 59% occur only once, and 6.5% to 8% lies in the top ten. Germline CDR1 and CDR2: MNHEY and SVGAGI. CDR3 length: 12 amino acids. This clonotype was observed a few times. Its cognate antigen is unknown. One end of the junction does not line up with germline, which may come from a read error. Sequencing was done on a sample of blood. The receptor's source is a man aged 18 to 30 in good health. The gene calls are TRBV6-5 and TRBJ1-5; no firm D call. CDR3 sequence (DNA): TGTGCTAGCAGGACCGAGAATCAGCCCCAGCATTTT. Translated, it gives CASRTENQPQHF.